The sequence of this T cell receptor (beta chain) was determined in a study of Ad26.COV2.S vaccination and SARS-CoV-2 variants. Study-wide context: Enrolled in COV1001, the donor was in the Ad26.COV2.S trial arm, which received the vaccine. Into the muscle, Ad26.COV2.S was dosed once or twice, 56 days apart.

Only in-frame clones appear in the TCRdb table, and some are missing; sequencing was by immunoSEQ multiplex PCR. Among fewer than 500,000 clones listed, 75% to 90% were seen once. Documented treatment: roughly 18 received Ad26.COV2.S at low or high dose, single or two shots; 5 received placebo; per-sample allocation not given. Sampling was done on day 63 after the first vaccine or placebo injection. Germline V lookup: CDR1 LGHNA, CDR2 YSLEER. Trimming removed 0 bases at V and 4 bases at J, with 13 bases between. The CDR3 runs to 16 residues. The origin of this receptor is a person between 18 and 59 years old who received the Ad26.COV2.S COVID-19 vaccine or a placebo. The sample consisted of peripheral blood, taken in a trial of Ad26.COV2.S vaccine versus placebo. The chain combines TRBV4-3 with TRBJ1-3, with D perhaps TRBD1 (5 bases). The CDR3 DNA is TGCGCCAGCAGCCAAGAGAGGGGCGGTTGGGGAAACACCATATATTTT. It translates to CASSQERGGWGNTIYF.